This T cell receptor beta chain was observed in a study of blood T cell repertoires in COVID-19. V lost 7 bases and J 0 bases, leaving 16 bases between the germline ends. The CDR3 has 15 amino acids. Germline V gene sequence: CDR1 SGHAT, CDR2 FQNNGV. The data were produced by immunoSEQ multiplex PCR, yet TCRdb's version contains in-frame clones alone and is incomplete. The profile shows some 270,000 clones, approximately 86% of them singletons. The V call is TRBV11-2, the J call TRBJ2-7; D perhaps matches TRBD1 (6 bases). The TCR comes from a human donor with COVID-19, enrolled during active disease. The donor label of this sample is uncertain. The sequenced sample was peripheral blood. In DNA form, the CDR3 reads TGTGCCAGCACCAATCCCGTACAGGGCTCCTACGAGCAGTACTTC. Its translation: CASTNPVQGSYEQYF.